The clone carrying this TCR beta chain showed up just a few times. Its antigen is unknown. These data originate in a study of T cells after yellow fever vaccination. With V trimmed by 4 bases and J by 6 bases, 4 bases remained unmatched. The V gene's germline CDR1 is LGHNA and CDR2 YSLEER. The CDR3 consists of 13 residues. A process of 5'RACE template switching, which added a universal primer site and UMIs, was used to make TCR cDNA. TCRdb reanalysed the 5' RACE reads using MiXCR and keeps one entry per CDR3 protein. The sample includes 300,000 to 400,000 distinct CDR3 sequences, approximately 4.2% of them seen just once. Study observations and caveats: The study found a weaker secondary response that peaked faster, day 5 versus 15.

The starting material was PBMCs, obtained 5 days after the yellow fever booster vaccination. This chain links TRBV4-3 with TRBJ2-7, with TRBD1 matching over 9 bases. The clonotype comes from a man between 18 and 29 years old who received the YFV17D yellow fever vaccine. CDR3: CASSRTGAGEQYF. In DNA form, the CDR3 reads TGCGCCAGCAGCCGGACAGGGGCAGGCGAGCAGTACTTC.